A single sample is the source of the 27 T cell receptor beta chains below, sequenced in a study of T cell responses to AZD1222 COVID-19 vaccine. TCRdb's copy holds only in-frame clones and misses some; the assay was immunoSEQ multiplex PCR. The sample has about 180,000 clones, about 89% seen once; the top ten hold approximately 1.6%. The material sequenced was peripheral blood, taken on day 0 of AZD1222 vaccination. These receptor sequences come from an adult in good health.

The J gene is TRBJ2-1, the V gene TRBV28; 12 bases agree with TRBD2. CDR1 and CDR2 (germline): MDHEN, SYDVKM. V lost 10 bases, J lost 7 bases, and 8 bases stayed unmatched. CDR3 length equals 14 residues. Written as DNA, the CDR3 is TGTGCCACAGGGACTAGCGGGTGGGGGAATGAGCAGTTCTTC. Protein: CATGTSGWGNEQFF.

A note on this clone: This specimen includes other DNA sequences encoding the same CDR3. V and J are TRBV7-3 and TRBJ2-1; unclear D gene. Germline V gene data show CDR1 as SGHTA and CDR2 as FQGTGA. V lost 1 base, J lost 8 bases, and 6 bases lay in between. The CDR3 extends over 12 amino acids. Written as DNA, the CDR3 is TGTGCCAGCAGCTTAAACCAGGATGAGCAGTTCTTC. Its protein is CASSLNQDEQFF.

The chain is built from TRBV29-1 and TRBJ1-5, with D possibly matching TRBD1 (5 bases). V was cut by 4 bases and J by 7 bases, with 14 bases left in between. The CDR3 contains 13 residues. Germline-derived CDR1 and CDR2 are SQVTM and ANQGSEA. Here the CDR3 DNA reads TGCAGCGTTGCCCAGGGAATGAACCAGCCCCAGCATTTT. Protein product: CSVAQGMNQPQHF.

The chain employs TRBV7-2 and TRBJ2-2, with TRBD2 matching 8 bases. Germline assignment: CDR1 SGHTA and CDR2 FQGNSA. This CDR3 is built from 15 residues. V lost 4 bases and J lost 3; bases outside the gene matches: 4. CDR3 sequence reads: CASSSGLAHTGELFF. CDR3 bases: TGTGCCAGCAGCTCCGGACTAGCACACACCGGGGAGCTGTTTTTT.

The chain combines TRBV7-9 with TRBJ1-1; maybe TRBD1 (5 bases). Trimming pared 8 bases from V and 1 base from J, leaving 14 bases between. There are 14 residues in the CDR3. CDR1 and CDR2 (germline): SEHNR, FQNEAQ (reference sequence). This CDR3 reads CASSSGGANTEAFF. In DNA form, the CDR3 reads TGTGCCAGCTCCTCCGGCGGGGCGAACACTGAAGCTTTCTTT.

The V call is TRBV10-1, the J call TRBJ2-3; D not resolved. CDR3 length: 16 residues. V gave up 4 bases and J gave up 0 bases, with 14 bases separating them. CDR1 WNHNN and CDR2 SYGVQD come from the germline V gene (reference sequence). The CDR3, as DNA: TGCGCCAGCAGTGGAAGAGGAATCTCAAGCACAGATACGCAGTATTTT. Translated: CASSGRGISSTDTQYF.

This chain joins TRBV7-9 and TRBJ1-4, with TRBD1 matching 7 bases. This CDR3 spans 14 amino acids. Germline CDR1 SEHNR, CDR2 FQNEAQ (reference sequence). Trimming cost V 3 bases and J 8 bases; bases outside gene matches: 6. CDR3 sequence reads: CASSFQGGGEKLFF. CDR3 sequence (DNA): TGTGCCAGCAGCTTTCAAGGGGGCGGAGAAAAACTGTTTTTT.

This clone was found once. The chain combines TRBV28 with TRBJ2-5; D remains ambiguous. Looked up from germline, CDR1 is MDHEN and CDR2 is SYDVKM. This CDR3 region has 12 residues. V lost 3 bases and J lost 6, with 8 bases in between. The CDR3 coding sequence is TGTGCCAGCAGTTTGACGCGGCAGACCCAGTACTTC. It yields the protein CASSLTRQTQYF.

This clone was seen a single time. This chain connects TRBV7-9 to TRBJ1-6; TRBD1 might be the D (6 bases). The CDR3 is 15 amino acids. Germline CDR1 is SEHNR and CDR2 is FQNEAQ (reference sequence). The V and J ends lost 8 bases and 1 base respectively, with 12 bases between them. The CDR3 loop is CASQQGRSYNSPLHF. The CDR3, as DNA: TGTGCCAGCCAACAGGGTAGATCCTATAATTCACCCCTCCACTTT.

The chain combines TRBV11-1 with TRBJ2-1; TRBD1 is a possible D gene (6 bases). Between the trimmed V and J ends, which lost 5 bases and 5 bases, there was a span of 19 bases. There are 16 residues in the CDR3. Germline lookup yields CDR1 SGHAT and CDR2 FQDESV (reference sequence). CDR3 residues: CASSQHQGFVDNEQFF. For the CDR3, the DNA is TGTGCCAGCAGCCAGCACCAGGGGTTTGTAGACAATGAGCAGTTCTTC.

V usage is TRBV19 and J usage is TRBJ2-2; TRBD2 aligns across 10 bases. With 8 bases clipped from V and 1 base from J, the junction kept 1 base outside the gene matches. Germline V gene data show CDR1 as LNHDA and CDR2 as SQIVND (reference sequence). This CDR3 region has 14 residues. CDR3 nucleotide sequence: TGTGCCAGTGCTAGCGGGGGGAACACCGGGGAGCTGTTTTTT. Translation: CASASGGNTGELFF.

This clone was detected a few times. The chain is built from TRBV6-1 and TRBJ1-5; D not resolved. Trimming cost V 3 bases and J 7 bases, with 19 bases left between them. CDR3 length equals 16 residues. The germline gives CDR1 MNHNS, CDR2 SASEGT. The CDR3 DNA reads TGTGCCAGCAGTGAGGAGGCCGCCTCGGCGCGGCAGCCCCAGCATTTT. Its protein is CASSEEAASARQPQHF.

The J gene is TRBJ1-1, the V gene TRBV30, with D uncertain. V was cut by 1 base and J by 6 bases, with 12 bases left in between. This CDR3 region has 13 residues. Germline CDR1 GTSNPN, CDR2 SVGIG (reference sequence). The CDR3 sequence: CAWSETGRAEAFF. The CDR3, as DNA: TGTGCCTGGAGTGAAACCGGGAGGGCTGAAGCTTTCTTT.

The CDR3 reads CASSRPQFGEQYF. The CDR3 bases are TGTGCCAGCAGCCGGCCCCAGTTTGGCGAGCAGTACTTC. The V call is TRBV5-4, the J call TRBJ2-7, with D unresolved. Germline V CDR1 and CDR2: SGHNT, YYREEE (reference sequence). The V gene lost 4 bases and the J gene lost 6 bases, with 14 bases spanning the gap. The CDR3 is 13 residues long.

This chain's CDR3 is CASSKGILNYVQYV. CDR3 coding DNA: TGTGCCAGCAGCAAAGGGATCTTAAATTATGTGCAGTACGTC. This chain joins TRBV21-1 and TRBJ2-7. TRBV21-1 is a pseudogene segment. This CDR3 has 14 amino acids.

The rearrangement uses TRBV6-5 and TRBJ2-1; the D gene is possibly TRBD1 (6 bases). CDR1 is MNHEY, CDR2 SVGAGI, per germline. CDR3 length: 12 amino acids. V was cut by 7 bases and J by 4 bases, with 8 bases left in between. This CDR3 is CASITGYNEQFF. CDR3 nucleotide sequence: TGTGCCAGCATAACAGGGTACAATGAGCAGTTCTTC.

The chain combines TRBV6-5 with TRBJ1-2; 7 bases are shared with TRBD1. The CDR3 contains 15 residues. The V segment lost 7 bases and the J segment 2 bases; nucleotides outside the gene matches: 10. CDR1 and CDR2 (germline): MNHEY, SVGAGI. CDR3 amino acids: CASKLAIQGNYGYTF. The CDR3 coding sequence is TGTGCCAGCAAACTAGCTATACAGGGGAACTATGGCTACACCTTC.

The chain employs TRBV7-9 and TRBJ2-5, with no clear D. The germline V gene encodes CDR1 SEHNR and CDR2 FQNEAQ (reference sequence). This CDR3 region has 15 residues. Between the trimmed V and J ends, which lost 5 bases and 3 bases, there was a span of 16 bases. CDR3 nucleotides: TGTGCCAGCAGCGCCTATTCGGGTCCAGAAGAGACCCAGTACTTC. It is translated as CASSAYSGPEETQYF.

This clone was counted between two and nine times. The J gene is TRBJ2-5, the V gene TRBV5-4, with D possibly matching TRBD2 (6 bases). Germline-derived CDR1 and CDR2 are SGHNT and YYREEE (reference sequence). V was pared by 1 base and J by 6 bases, with 25 bases between. This CDR3 has 18 residues. The CDR3 protein is CASSLTLRTIRGWQTQYF. The CDR3 DNA sequence: TGTGCCAGCAGCTTGACCCTTAGGACTATAAGGGGCTGGCAGACCCAGTACTTC.

The chain recombines TRBV3-1 (or the pseudogene TRBV3-2) with TRBJ1-2; possibly TRBD1 for D (5 bases). Trimming left V 0 bases short and J 5 bases short, with 13 bases between. Germline V gene sequence: CDR1 LGHDT, CDR2 YNNKEL (reference sequence). The CDR3 runs to 15 residues. The CDR3 region has the DNA TGTGCCAGCAGCCAAGATCAGCGACAGCTGTATGGCTACACCTTC. This sequence encodes CASSQDQRQLYGYTF.

The chain joins TRBV6-5 to TRBJ2-3; the D is unclear. Trimming pared 8 bases from V and 1 base from J, leaving 13 bases between. The CDR3 is made up of 14 amino acids. Germline V gene data show CDR1 as MNHEY and CDR2 as SVGAGI. The CDR3 DNA follows: TGTGCCAGCTCGGATAGCTTGGGCACAGATACGCAGTATTTT. It encodes CASSDSLGTDTQYF.

This sequence joins TRBV18 and TRBJ1-5; D remains ambiguous. The V gene lost 3 bases and the J gene lost 9 bases, with 12 bases spanning the gap. The CDR3 extends over 13 amino acids. Germline CDR1 and CDR2: KGHSH and LQKENI. The CDR3 DNA sequence: TGTGCCAGCTCACCGGAGAGTTCGGCGCCCCAGCATTTT. It yields the protein CASSPESSAPQHF.

This chain joins TRBV5-1 and TRBJ1-3; D gene ambiguous. The germline CDR1 and CDR2 sequences are SGHRS and YFSETQ. Trimming took off 4 bases at V and 1 base at J, with 9 bases between the two ends. The CDR3 is made up of 14 amino acids. DNA of the CDR3: TGCGCCAGCAGCCTCCCGGGGTCTGGAAACACCATATATTTT. It codes for CASSLPGSGNTIYF.

This clone was detected only once. The V gene is TRBV5-1, the J gene TRBJ2-1; D is unclear. This CDR3 is 11 amino acids long. Per germline, CDR1 SGHRS and CDR2 YFSETQ. V lost 4 bases and J lost 5, with 4 bases in between. The chain's CDR3 is CASSENNEQFF. The CDR3 DNA is TGCGCCAGCAGCGAGAACAATGAGCAGTTCTTC.

This chain links TRBV2 with TRBJ2-7; D is perhaps TRBD2 (5 bases). The ends were cut back, 4 bases at V and 7 bases at J, with 5 bases in the middle. CDR1 SNHLY and CDR2 FYNNEI come from the germline V gene. The CDR3 has 10 residues. The CDR3 reads CASSGREQYF. The CDR3 DNA reads TGTGCCAGCAGTGGGAGGGAGCAGTACTTC.

V usage is TRBV19 and J usage is TRBJ1-2; D is undetermined. Germline V CDR1 and CDR2: LNHDA, SQIVND (reference sequence). This CDR3 is built from 12 residues. Trimming shortened V by 7 bases and J by 9 bases, and 15 bases separated the two germline ends. Here the CDR3 reads CASTGPAWRYTF. In DNA, the CDR3 is TGTGCCAGTACGGGTCCGGCATGGCGCTACACCTTC.

The chain is built from TRBV28 and TRBJ1-1; D not resolved. V was cut by 3 bases and J by 0 bases, with 5 bases left in between. CDR1 and CDR2 (germline): MDHEN, SYDVKM. CDR3 length equals 13 residues. The CDR3 region is CASSFRLNTEAFF. CDR3 DNA: TGTGCCAGCAGTTTCCGCCTGAACACTGAAGCTTTCTTT.